These T cell receptor beta chains were read from a single sample in a study of T cells in Graves' hyperthyroidism and ophthalmopathy. One entry per CDR3 protein, called by TCRdb with MiXCR from the multiplex PCR reads. There are roughly 290,000 distinct CDR3 sequences in the sample; approximately 13% occur only once, and less than 8% lies in the top ten. Material for sequencing was blood. The receptor source for this set is a woman in her forties with Graves' hyperthyroidism. CDR3s include the opening cysteine and the closing phenylalanine or tryptophan. D genes are given only for firm matches. Clone size is stated in some rows and not others, as once, few, many or a class when expanded.

D gene: -
V gene: TRBV13
clone size: many
J gene: TRBJ2-5
CDR3 protein: CASSLRRETQYF
CDR3 DNA: TGTGCCAGCAGCTTACGAAGAGAGACCCAGTACTTC

D gene: TRBD1
V gene: TRBV29-1
clone size: few
J gene: TRBJ1-6
CDR3 protein: CSVRQGFNSPLHF
CDR3 DNA: TGCAGCGTGCGACAGGGGTTCAATTCACCCCTCCACTTT

D gene: -
V gene: TRBV5-1
clone size: -
J gene: TRBJ2-7
CDR3 protein: CASRLATSQPYEQYF
CDR3 DNA: TGCGCCAGCCGCCTTGCCACTAGCCAACCCTACGAGCAGTACTTC

D gene: TRBD2
V gene: TRBV10-3
clone size: -
J gene: TRBJ2-7
CDR3 protein: CAISWREVDEQYF
CDR3 DNA: TGTGCCATCAGCTGGCGGGAGGTGGACGAGCAGTACTTC

D gene: TRBD1
V gene: TRBV6-1
clone size: many
J gene: TRBJ2-2
CDR3 protein: CASSARTGAGELFF
CDR3 DNA: TGTGCCAGCAGTGCCCGGACAGGGGCCGGGGAGCTGTTTTTT

D gene: TRBD1
V gene: TRBV14
clone size: many
J gene: TRBJ1-2
CDR3 protein: CASSQDRIYGYTF
CDR3 DNA: TGTGCCAGCAGCCAGGACAGGATTTATGGCTACACCTTC

D gene: TRBD1
V gene: TRBV7-2
clone size: -
J gene: TRBJ2-7
CDR3 protein: CASSFLGQGAIDEQYF
CDR3 DNA: TGTGCCAGCAGCTTTTTGGGACAGGGGGCTATCGACGAGCAGTACTTC

D gene: TRBD2
V gene: TRBV5-1
clone size: -
J gene: TRBJ2-7
CDR3 protein: CASSPIAGDGDFYEQYF
CDR3 DNA: TGCGCCAGCAGCCCGATAGCGGGAGATGGGGACTTTTACGAGCAGTACTTC

D gene: -
V gene: TRBV11-1
clone size: many
J gene: TRBJ2-5
CDR3 protein: CASSSPRTEGKTQYF
CDR3 DNA: TGTGCCAGCAGCTCCCCTCGGACAGAGGGAAAGACCCAGTACTTC

D gene: -
V gene: TRBV3-1
clone size: -
J gene: TRBJ2-5
CDR3 protein: CASSQDAGGRTQYF
CDR3 DNA: TGTGCCAGCAGCCAAGATGCTGGGGGCAGGACCCAGTACTTC

D gene: TRBD1
V gene: TRBV5-1
clone size: -
J gene: TRBJ2-7
CDR3 protein: CASSTRTGSSYEQYF
CDR3 DNA: TGCGCCAGCAGCACACGGACAGGGAGCTCCTACGAGCAGTACTTC

D gene: TRBD2
V gene: TRBV10-3
clone size: -
J gene: TRBJ2-1
CDR3 protein: CAIGTSGRAGEQFF
CDR3 DNA: TGTGCCATCGGGACTAGCGGGAGGGCCGGTGAGCAGTTCTTC

D gene: -
V gene: TRBV24-1
clone size: -
J gene: TRBJ2-5
CDR3 protein: CATSDPGWGETQYF
CDR3 DNA: TGTGCCACCAGTGACCCCGGCTGGGGCGAGACCCAGTACTTC

D gene: -
V gene: TRBV9
clone size: -
J gene: TRBJ2-3
CDR3 protein: CASSPYSSTDTQYF
CDR3 DNA: TGTGCCAGCAGCCCATATTCGAGCACAGATACGCAGTATTTT

D gene: -
V gene: TRBV12-3/TRBV12-4
clone size: few
J gene: TRBJ2-2
CDR3 protein: CASSLVFGGPGELFF
CDR3 DNA: TGTGCCAGCAGTTTAGTTTTTGGGGGCCCCGGGGAGCTGTTTTTT

D gene: TRBD2
V gene: TRBV7-9
clone size: many
J gene: TRBJ2-1
CDR3 protein: CASSLSLAAQLGGQFF
CDR3 DNA: TGTGCCAGCAGCTTAAGTCTAGCGGCTCAATTAGGCGGGCAGTTCTTC

D gene: -
V gene: TRBV2
clone size: many
J gene: TRBJ1-5
CDR3 protein: CARGRTWEPQHF
CDR3 DNA: TGTGCCAGAGGACGGACTTGGGAGCCCCAGCATTTT

D gene: -
V gene: TRBV6-1
clone size: -
J gene: TRBJ2-7
CDR3 protein: CASSRPGDEQYF
CDR3 DNA: TGTGCCAGCAGCCGACCAGGGGACGAGCAGTACTTC

D gene: -
V gene: TRBV7-6
clone size: -
J gene: TRBJ2-1
CDR3 protein: CASSLARSGYNEQFF
CDR3 DNA: TGTGCCAGCAGCTTAGCGAGATCGGGGTACAATGAGCAGTTCTTC

D gene: TRBD2
V gene: TRBV28
clone size: many
J gene: TRBJ2-1
CDR3 protein: CATSITGLAANEQFF
CDR3 DNA: TGTGCCACCTCAATTACGGGACTAGCGGCTAATGAGCAGTTCTTC

D gene: TRBD1
V gene: TRBV10-3
clone size: few
J gene: TRBJ2-2
CDR3 protein: CAITGGTGELFF
CDR3 DNA: TGTGCCATCACAGGGGGCACCGGGGAGCTGTTTTTT

D gene: -
V gene: TRBV18
clone size: few
J gene: TRBJ1-6
CDR3 protein: CASSPSSSYNSPLHF
CDR3 DNA: TGTGCCAGCTCACCATCCAGCTCCTATAATTCACCCCTCCACTTT

D gene: TRBD2
V gene: TRBV7-9
clone size: many
J gene: TRBJ2-3
CDR3 protein: CASSPRPHTSGFTDTQYF
CDR3 DNA: TGTGCCAGCAGCCCTCGACCACATACTAGCGGATTCACAGATACGCAGTATTTT

D gene: -
V gene: TRBV20-1
clone size: -
J gene: TRBJ2-7
CDR3 protein: CSASRVANTYEQYF
CDR3 DNA: TGCAGTGCTAGCAGGGTAGCTAATACCTACGAGCAGTACTTC

D gene: -
V gene: TRBV19
clone size: -
J gene: TRBJ2-3
CDR3 protein: CASSTPPGPTDTQYF
CDR3 DNA: TGTGCCAGTAGTACCCCCCCGGGCCCCACAGATACACAGTATTTT

D gene: -
V gene: TRBV18
clone size: many
J gene: TRBJ2-3
CDR3 protein: CASSPESEDTQYF
CDR3 DNA: TGTGCCAGCTCACCCGAGTCAGAAGATACGCAGTATTTT

D gene: -
V gene: TRBV19
clone size: many
J gene: TRBJ1-1
CDR3 protein: CASSQMRVTNTEAFF
CDR3 DNA: TGTGCCAGTAGCCAGATGAGGGTCACGAACACTGAAGCTTTCTTT

D gene: TRBD1
V gene: TRBV29-1
clone size: -
J gene: TRBJ2-1
CDR3 protein: CSVERNAGGYEQFF
CDR3 DNA: TGCAGCGTTGAAAGGAATGCAGGGGGATATGAGCAGTTCTTC

D gene: TRBD2
V gene: TRBV20-1
clone size: many
J gene: TRBJ2-3
CDR3 protein: CSARRLAGGPDTQYF
CDR3 DNA: TGCAGTGCTAGACGGCTAGCGGGAGGGCCGGATACGCAGTATTTT

D gene: -
V gene: TRBV7-2
clone size: -
J gene: TRBJ1-5
CDR3 protein: CASSLDDNQPQHF
CDR3 DNA: TGTGCCAGCAGCTTAGACGACAATCAGCCCCAGCATTTT

D gene: -
V gene: TRBV24-1
clone size: many
J gene: TRBJ2-3
CDR3 protein: CATAEWSADTQYF
CDR3 DNA: TGTGCCACCGCTGAATGGAGCGCAGATACGCAGTATTTT

D gene: -
V gene: TRBV12-3/TRBV12-4
clone size: many
J gene: TRBJ2-5
CDR3 protein: CASSPPAPGRETQYF
CDR3 DNA: TGTGCCAGCAGTCCCCCGGCCCCGGGGCGGGAGACCCAGTACTTC

D gene: -
V gene: TRBV28
clone size: few
J gene: TRBJ1-1
CDR3 protein: CASFMGRGTEAFF
CDR3 DNA: TGTGCCAGCTTTATGGGGCGGGGGACTGAAGCTTTCTTT

D gene: -
V gene: TRBV19
clone size: few
J gene: TRBJ1-1
CDR3 protein: CASSMRPGTEAFF
CDR3 DNA: TGTGCCAGTAGTATGAGACCCGGAACTGAAGCTTTCTTT

D gene: -
V gene: TRBV7-9
clone size: few
J gene: TRBJ2-2
CDR3 protein: CASSLARWGTGELFF
CDR3 DNA: TGTGCCAGCAGCTTAGCCCGGTGGGGGACCGGGGAGCTGTTTTTT

D gene: -
V gene: TRBV11-2
clone size: many
J gene: TRBJ2-4
CDR3 protein: CASSLITGGAKNIQYF
CDR3 DNA: TGTGCCAGCAGCTTAATAACAGGTGGAGCCAAAAACATTCAGTACTTC

D gene: TRBD1
V gene: TRBV10-3
clone size: many
J gene: TRBJ1-6
CDR3 protein: CATGTENSPLHF
CDR3 DNA: TGTGCCACCGGGACAGAAAATTCACCCCTCCACTTT

D gene: -
V gene: TRBV9
clone size: -
J gene: TRBJ1-1
CDR3 protein: CASSPRPLERRNTEAFF
CDR3 DNA: TGTGCCAGCAGCCCTAGACCCCTCGAGCGCAGGAACACTGAAGCTTTCTTT

D gene: -
V gene: TRBV7-2
clone size: many
J gene: TRBJ2-7
CDR3 protein: CASSPSSSGLYEQYF
CDR3 DNA: TGTGCCAGCAGCCCTTCCTCTAGTGGCCTTTACGAGCAGTACTTC

D gene: TRBD2
V gene: TRBV4-2
clone size: few
J gene: TRBJ2-1
CDR3 protein: CASSQDIPRGEKQYEQFF
CDR3 DNA: TGTGCCAGCAGCCAAGATATCCCGCGGGGGGAAAAACAATATGAGCAGTTCTTC

D gene: -
V gene: TRBV28
clone size: many
J gene: TRBJ2-7
CDR3 protein: CASSLQQGIYEQYF
CDR3 DNA: TGTGCCAGCAGTTTACAACAGGGTATCTACGAGCAGTACTTC

D gene: TRBD1
V gene: TRBV27
clone size: -
J gene: TRBJ1-5
CDR3 protein: CASSPPGGHQPQHF
CDR3 DNA: TGTGCCAGCAGTCCCCCAGGGGGCCATCAGCCCCAGCATTTT

D gene: TRBD1
V gene: TRBV7-6
clone size: few
J gene: TRBJ1-1
CDR3 protein: CASGGTGIEAFF
CDR3 DNA: TGTGCCAGCGGAGGGACAGGGATTGAAGCTTTCTTT

D gene: -
V gene: TRBV20-1
clone size: many
J gene: TRBJ1-5
CDR3 protein: CSARDYRTPGNQPQHF
CDR3 DNA: TGCAGTGCTAGGGATTACAGGACGCCGGGCAATCAGCCCCAGCATTTT

D gene: -
V gene: TRBV28
clone size: many
J gene: TRBJ1-6
CDR3 protein: CASSLGQHNSPLHF
CDR3 DNA: TGTGCCAGCAGTTTGGGGCAGCATAATTCACCCCTCCACTTT

D gene: -
V gene: TRBV30
clone size: many
J gene: TRBJ1-2
CDR3 protein: CAWGSPNYGYTF
CDR3 DNA: TGTGCCTGGGGCAGCCCAAACTATGGCTACACCTTC

D gene: TRBD2
V gene: TRBV18
clone size: -
J gene: TRBJ2-3
CDR3 protein: CASSPLAGGIRDTQYF
CDR3 DNA: TGTGCCAGCTCACCACTAGCGGGAGGTATAAGAGATACGCAGTATTTT

D gene: TRBD1
V gene: TRBV28
clone size: many
J gene: TRBJ2-7
CDR3 protein: CASSWGQGVGEQYF
CDR3 DNA: TGTGCCAGCAGCTGGGGACAGGGGGTGGGCGAGCAGTACTTC

D gene: TRBD2
V gene: TRBV3-1
clone size: many
J gene: TRBJ2-1
CDR3 protein: CASSSGTIGYNEQFF
CDR3 DNA: TGTGCCAGCAGCTCCGGGACTATAGGCTACAATGAGCAGTTCTTC

D gene: TRBD1
V gene: TRBV6-1
clone size: -
J gene: TRBJ1-4
CDR3 protein: CASRVPTGGNEKLFF
CDR3 DNA: TGTGCCAGCAGGGTACCGACAGGGGGTAATGAAAAACTGTTTTTT

D gene: -
V gene: TRBV19
clone size: many
J gene: TRBJ1-1
CDR3 protein: CASSITGMEAFF
CDR3 DNA: TGTGCCAGTAGTATCACAGGGATGGAAGCTTTCTTT

D gene: -
V gene: TRBV12-3/TRBV12-4
clone size: many
J gene: TRBJ1-1
CDR3 protein: CASSPQVSRFDEAFF
CDR3 DNA: TGTGCCAGCAGTCCACAGGTTTCTAGATTTGATGAAGCTTTCTTT

D gene: -
V gene: TRBV6-1
clone size: many
J gene: TRBJ1-2
CDR3 protein: CASRLSDEAGTFYGYTF
CDR3 DNA: TGTGCCAGCAGGCTTTCCGACGAGGCAGGGACATTCTATGGCTACACCTTC

D gene: TRBD2
V gene: TRBV24-1
clone size: many
J gene: TRBJ2-7
CDR3 protein: CATSDGSGTGYEQYF
CDR3 DNA: TGTGCCACCAGTGACGGGAGCGGGACCGGCTACGAGCAGTACTTC

D gene: TRBD2
V gene: TRBV11-2
clone size: -
J gene: TRBJ2-2
CDR3 protein: CASSLDRTSVYTGELFF
CDR3 DNA: TGTGCCAGCAGCTTAGACCGGACTAGCGTATACACCGGGGAGCTGTTTTTT

D gene: TRBD1
V gene: TRBV5-1
clone size: many
J gene: TRBJ1-3
CDR3 protein: CASSLTETGGVYGNTIYF
CDR3 DNA: TGCGCCAGCAGCTTGACGGAGACAGGGGGAGTTTACGGGAACACCATATATTTT

D gene: -
V gene: TRBV4-1
clone size: few
J gene: TRBJ2-2
CDR3 protein: CASSQGVFPGELFF
CDR3 DNA: TGCGCCAGCAGCCAAGGCGTGTTTCCCGGGGAGCTGTTTTTT

D gene: -
V gene: TRBV2
clone size: many
J gene: TRBJ2-2
CDR3 protein: CARTEEPNTGELFF
CDR3 DNA: TGTGCCAGGACGGAGGAACCGAACACCGGGGAGCTGTTTTTT

D gene: -
V gene: TRBV7-8
clone size: many
J gene: TRBJ2-5
CDR3 protein: CASSLGVIEETQYF
CDR3 DNA: TGTGCCAGCAGCTTAGGAGTGATTGAAGAGACCCAGTACTTC